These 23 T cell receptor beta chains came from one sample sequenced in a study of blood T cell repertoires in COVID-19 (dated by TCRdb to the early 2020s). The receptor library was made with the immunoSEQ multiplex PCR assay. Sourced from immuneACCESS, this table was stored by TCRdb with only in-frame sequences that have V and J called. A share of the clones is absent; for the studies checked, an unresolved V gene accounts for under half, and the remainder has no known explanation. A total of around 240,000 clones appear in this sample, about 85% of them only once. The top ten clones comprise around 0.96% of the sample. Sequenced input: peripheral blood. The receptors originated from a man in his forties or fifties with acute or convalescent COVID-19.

CDR3 region: CASSQGDMTYEQYF. DNA for the CDR3: TGCGCCAGCAGCCAAGGAGACATGACCTACGAGCAGTACTTC. The chain is built from TRBV4-1 and TRBJ2-7; D gene ambiguous. Trimming stripped 1 base from V and 2 bases from J, with 9 bases between. The CDR3 has 14 residues. CDR1 is MGHRA and CDR2 is YSYEKL in the germline V gene.

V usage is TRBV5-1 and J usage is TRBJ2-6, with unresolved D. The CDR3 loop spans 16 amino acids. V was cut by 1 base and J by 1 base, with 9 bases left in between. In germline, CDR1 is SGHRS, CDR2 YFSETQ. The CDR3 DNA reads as TGCGCCAGCAGCTTGTTATGGCAGTCTGGGGCCAACGTCCTGACTTTC. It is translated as CASSLLWQSGANVLTF.

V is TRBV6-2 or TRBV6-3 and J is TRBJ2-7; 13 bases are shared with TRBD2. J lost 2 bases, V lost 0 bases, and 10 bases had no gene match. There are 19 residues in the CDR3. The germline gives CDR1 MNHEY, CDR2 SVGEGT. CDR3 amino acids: CASSYSAGTSGANPYEQYF. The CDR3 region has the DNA TGTGCCAGCAGTTACTCTGCCGGGACTAGCGGGGCAAACCCCTACGAGCAGTACTTC.

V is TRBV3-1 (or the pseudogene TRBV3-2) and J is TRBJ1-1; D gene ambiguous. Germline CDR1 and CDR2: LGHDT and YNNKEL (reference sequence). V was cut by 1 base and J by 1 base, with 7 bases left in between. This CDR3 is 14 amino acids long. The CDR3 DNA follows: TGTGCCAGCAGCCAAGGATACTCGAACACTGAAGCTTTCTTT. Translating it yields CASSQGYSNTEAFF.

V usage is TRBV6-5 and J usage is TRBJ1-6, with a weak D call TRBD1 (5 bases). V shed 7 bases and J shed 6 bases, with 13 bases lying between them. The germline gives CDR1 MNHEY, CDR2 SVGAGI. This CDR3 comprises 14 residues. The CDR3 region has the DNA TGTGCCAGCACCTCCACAGGATTTAATTCACCCCTCCACTTT. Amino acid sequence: CASTSTGFNSPLHF.

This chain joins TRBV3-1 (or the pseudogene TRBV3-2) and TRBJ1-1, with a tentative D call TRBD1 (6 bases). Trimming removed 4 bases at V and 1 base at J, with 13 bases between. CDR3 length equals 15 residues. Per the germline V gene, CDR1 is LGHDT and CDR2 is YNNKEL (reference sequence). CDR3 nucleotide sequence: TGTGCCAGCAGCCCCGCCACAGGGAGGAACACTGAAGCTTTCTTT. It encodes CASSPATGRNTEAFF.

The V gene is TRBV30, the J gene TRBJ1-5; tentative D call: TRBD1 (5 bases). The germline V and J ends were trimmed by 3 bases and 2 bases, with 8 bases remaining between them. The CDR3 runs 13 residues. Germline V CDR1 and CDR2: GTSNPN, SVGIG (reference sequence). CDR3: CAWSPRGNQPQHF. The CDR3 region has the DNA TGTGCCTGGAGCCCCAGGGGCAATCAGCCCCAGCATTTT.

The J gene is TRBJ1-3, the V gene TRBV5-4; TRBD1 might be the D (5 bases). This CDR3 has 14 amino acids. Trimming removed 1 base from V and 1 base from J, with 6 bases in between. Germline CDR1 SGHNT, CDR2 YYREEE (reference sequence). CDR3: CASSLKGSGNTIYF. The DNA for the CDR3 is TGTGCCAGCAGCTTGAAGGGGTCTGGAAACACCATATATTTT.

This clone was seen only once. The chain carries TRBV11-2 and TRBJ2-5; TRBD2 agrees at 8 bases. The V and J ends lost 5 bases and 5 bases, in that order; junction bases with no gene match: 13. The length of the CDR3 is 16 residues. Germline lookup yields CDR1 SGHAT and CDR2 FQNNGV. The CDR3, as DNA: TGTGCCAGCAGCCTGACGCCGACTAGCGTGAGGGAGACCCAGTACTTC. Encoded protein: CASSLTPTSVRETQYF. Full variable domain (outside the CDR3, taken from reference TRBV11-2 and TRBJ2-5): EAGVAQSPRYKIIEKRQSVAFWCNPISGHATLYWYQQILGQGPKLLIQFQNNGVVDDSQLPKDRFSAERLKGVDSTLKIQPAKLEDSAVYLCASSLTPTSVRETQYFGPGTRLLVL.

CDR3: CASSLGTPPGELFF. DNA for the CDR3: TGTGCCAGCAGCTTAGGGACACCTCCCGGGGAGCTGTTTTTT. The rearrangement uses TRBV7-9 and TRBJ2-2, with D tentatively TRBD1 (5 bases). From germline, CDR1 is SEHNR and CDR2 FQNEAQ (reference sequence). V shed 1 base and J shed 6 bases, with 9 bases lying between them. The CDR3 totals 14 residues. The full variable domain, rest sourced from reference TRBV7-9 and TRBJ2-2, is DTGVSQNPRHKITKRGQNVTFRCDPISEHNRLYWYRQTLGQGPEFLTYFQNEAQLEKSRLLSDRFSAERPKGSFSTLEIQRTEQGDSAMYLCASSLGTPPGELFFGEGSRLTVL.

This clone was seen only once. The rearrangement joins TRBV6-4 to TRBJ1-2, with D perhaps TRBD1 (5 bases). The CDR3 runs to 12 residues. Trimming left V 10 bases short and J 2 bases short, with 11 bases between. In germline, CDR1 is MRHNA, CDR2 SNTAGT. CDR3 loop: CATRAPNYGYTF. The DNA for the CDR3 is TGTGCCACCAGGGCCCCCAACTATGGCTACACCTTC.

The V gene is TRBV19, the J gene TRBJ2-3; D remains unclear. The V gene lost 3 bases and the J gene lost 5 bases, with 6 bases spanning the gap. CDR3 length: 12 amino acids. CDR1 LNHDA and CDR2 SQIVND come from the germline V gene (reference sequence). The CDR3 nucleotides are TGTGCCAGTAGTATTAGTGTAGATACGCAGTATTTT. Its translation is CASSISVDTQYF.

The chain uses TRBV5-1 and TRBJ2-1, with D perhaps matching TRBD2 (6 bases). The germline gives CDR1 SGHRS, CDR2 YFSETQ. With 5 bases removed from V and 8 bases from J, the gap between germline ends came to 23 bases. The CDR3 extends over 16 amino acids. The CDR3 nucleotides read TGCGCCAGCAGGCTAGCCTCCGGAGGGATGAGCTATGAGCAGTTCTTC. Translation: CASRLASGGMSYEQFF.

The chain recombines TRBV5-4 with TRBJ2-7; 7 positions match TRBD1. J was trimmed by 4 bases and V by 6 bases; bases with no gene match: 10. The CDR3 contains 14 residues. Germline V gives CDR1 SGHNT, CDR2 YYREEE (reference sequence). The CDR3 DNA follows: TGTGCCAGCACTCGTGACAGGGAACAATACGAGCAGTACTTC. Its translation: CASTRDREQYEQYF.

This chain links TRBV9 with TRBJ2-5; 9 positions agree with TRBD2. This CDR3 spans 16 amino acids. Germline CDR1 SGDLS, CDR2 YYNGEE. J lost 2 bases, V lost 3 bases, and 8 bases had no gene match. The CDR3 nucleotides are TGTGCCAGCAGCGGAGGTAGCGGGGGAATACAAGAGACCCAGTACTTC. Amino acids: CASSGGSGGIQETQYF.

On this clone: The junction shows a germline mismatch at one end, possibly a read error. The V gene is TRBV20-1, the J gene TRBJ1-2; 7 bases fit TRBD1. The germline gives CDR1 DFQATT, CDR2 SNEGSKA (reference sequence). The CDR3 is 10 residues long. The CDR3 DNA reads TGCAGTGCTTCGCGACAGGGAGGCGCCTTC. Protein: CSASRQGGAF.

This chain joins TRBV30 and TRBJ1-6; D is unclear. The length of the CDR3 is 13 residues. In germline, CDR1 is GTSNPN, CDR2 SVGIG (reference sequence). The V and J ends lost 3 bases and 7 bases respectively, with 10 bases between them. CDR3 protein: CAWRGNSNSPLHF. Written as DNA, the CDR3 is TGTGCCTGGAGGGGCAATTCAAATTCACCCCTCCACTTT.

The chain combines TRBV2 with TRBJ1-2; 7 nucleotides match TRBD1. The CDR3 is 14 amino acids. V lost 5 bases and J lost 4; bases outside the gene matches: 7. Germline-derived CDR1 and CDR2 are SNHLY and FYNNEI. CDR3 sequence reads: CASSSGQALYGYTF. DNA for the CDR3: TGTGCCAGCAGTTCTGGACAGGCCCTCTATGGCTACACCTTC.

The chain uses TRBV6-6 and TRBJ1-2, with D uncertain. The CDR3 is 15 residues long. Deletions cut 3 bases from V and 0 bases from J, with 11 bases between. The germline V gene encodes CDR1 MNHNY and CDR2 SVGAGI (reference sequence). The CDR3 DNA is TGTGCCAGCAGTTATTCTCGGGGTACTAACTATGGCTACACCTTC. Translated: CASSYSRGTNYGYTF.

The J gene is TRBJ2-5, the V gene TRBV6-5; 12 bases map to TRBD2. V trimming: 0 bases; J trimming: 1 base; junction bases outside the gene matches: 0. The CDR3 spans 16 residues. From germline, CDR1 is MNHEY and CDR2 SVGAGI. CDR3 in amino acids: CASSYSLAGGQETQYF. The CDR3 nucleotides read TGTGCCAGCAGTTACTCACTAGCGGGGGGCCAAGAGACCCAGTACTTC.

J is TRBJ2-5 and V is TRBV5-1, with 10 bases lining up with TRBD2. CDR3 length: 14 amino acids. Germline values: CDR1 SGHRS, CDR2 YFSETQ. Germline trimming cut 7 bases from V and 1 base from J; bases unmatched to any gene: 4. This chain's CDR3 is CASERGGSQETQYF. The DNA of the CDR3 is TGCGCCAGCGAGCGGGGGGGCAGCCAAGAGACCCAGTACTTC.

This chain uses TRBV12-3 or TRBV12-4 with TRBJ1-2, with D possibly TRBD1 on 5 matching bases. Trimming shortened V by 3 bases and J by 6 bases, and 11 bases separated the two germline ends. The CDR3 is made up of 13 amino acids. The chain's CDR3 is CASSFGAGNGYTF. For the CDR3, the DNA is TGTGCCAGCAGTTTTGGGGCGGGAAATGGCTACACCTTC.

The chain's CDR3 is CASSPPGGRARAGELFF. DNA of the CDR3: TGTGCCAGCAGCCCCCCCGGGGGGCGAGCGAGGGCCGGGGAGCTGTTTTTT. V gene TRBV11-3 combines with J gene TRBJ2-2; D may be TRBD2 (7 bases). This CDR3 has 17 residues. Trimming pared 5 bases from V and 6 bases from J, leaving 22 bases between. In germline, CDR1 is SGHNT, CDR2 YENEEA.